This T cell receptor (beta chain) stems from a study of blood T cell repertoires in COVID-19. On the study more broadly: Sample material is recorded as cDNA or gDNA derived from T cells, B-cell-depleted T cells, or PBMCs.

Germline V CDR1 and CDR2: LNHDA, SQIVND (reference sequence). The CDR3 has 13 amino acids. The trim removed 7 bases at V and 5 bases at J, leaving 7 bases unmatched. TCRdb's copy holds only in-frame clones and misses some; the assay was immunoSEQ multiplex PCR. The sample holds around 250,000 clones; approximately 90% are singletons and the top ten take 0.87%. Sequencing was carried out using PBMCs or T cells enriched from blood (not recorded which). The sequence came from a man aged 50 to 60 who had been exposed to COVID-19. V and J are TRBV19 and TRBJ1-2; 7 nucleotides match TRBD1. The CDR3 region is CASTNRGGYGYTF. The CDR3 nucleotides read TGTGCCAGTACCAACAGGGGCGGGTATGGCTACACCTTC.